This TCR beta chain was sequenced for a study of cytomegalovirus exposure and HLA in healthy donors. Study-wide background: In terms of ancestry, the Caucasian-associated cluster contained around 79% of the approximately 420 genotyped donors.

A multiplex PCR was run with 60 Vbeta primers and 13 Jbeta primers. The repertoire was sequenced with immunoSEQ multiplex PCR; TCRdb's copy has only in-frame clones and lacks some. This sample carries around 130,000 clones, about 85% of them seen once, and the ten largest clones take under 7.5%. CDR1 and CDR2 from the germline V gene are LNHDA and SQIVND (reference sequence). This CDR3 has 14 residues. The V and J ends lost 10 bases and 7 bases, in that order; junction bases with no gene match: 14. The receptor was isolated from a woman in her twenties or thirties in good health and CMV-seropositive. Sequencing used PBMCs. The gene calls are TRBV19 and TRBJ2-7; 9 nucleotides agree with TRBD2. The CDR3 region has the DNA TGTGCCACTTCCCGAGCGGGAGGCCTTGGAGAGCAGTACTTC. The encoded protein is CATSRAGGLGEQYF.